This T cell receptor beta chain was retrieved from a study of Tregs in tolerant kidney transplant recipients. Across the study: Sorting used antibodies to exclude donor cells.

Measured with immunoSEQ multiplex PCR; TCRdb has only the in-frame clones, and not every one. The sample lists just under 20,000 clones; about two thirds were seen once. The study's findings and limits: This study did not directly address biological reproducibility.

For this clone: The antigen remains unidentified.

J gave up 0 bases and V 0 bases, and 5 bases lay outside the gene matches. This CDR3 has 17 residues. Germline CDR1 and CDR2: LNHDA and SQIVND (reference sequence). Sequencing was performed on Tregs from blood cultured with allogeneic cells. The chain carries TRBV19 and TRBJ1-5; 7 bases agree with TRBD1. The sequence was collected from a human donor in good health. The CDR3 loop is CASSIDGTAISNQPQHF. The CDR3 DNA sequence: TGTGCCAGTAGTATAGACGGGACAGCTATTAGCAATCAGCCCCAGCATTTT.